This entry features one TCR beta chain sequence. The specificity of this receptor is unknown. The sample holds no much larger clone one base away, and base qualities are not on file. The CDR3 regions of human TCRbeta chains were analyzed by immunosequencing. As for the authors' bioinformatics: TCRs in the repertoires were matched against a reference library of SARS-CoV-2-specific TCRs that had been generated with the MIRA antigen-specificity platform. Breadth was defined as the fraction of unique TCRs that were SARS-CoV-2-associated. Depth was defined as the fraction of total T cells that were SARS-CoV-2-associated. Using the MIRA data, every spike-specific TCR was mapped to the spike region that the TCR reacted to and assigned to either a CD4 or a CD8 class. Log10-transformed breadth and depth values were compared by one-way ANOVA with Sidak's multiple comparisons tests. In TCRdb, the immuneACCESS table is reduced to in-frame sequences with V and J assigned. These tables do not hold every clone; where another copy was compared, an unresolved V gene accounts for under half, and the others remain unexplained. V and J calls and clone size follow that table, whereas D and trimming were derived from the DNA. The sample table shows 90,000 to 140,000 clones, and roughly 82% are seen once. The ten most abundant clones make up approximately 5% of the sample.

V is trimmed back by 4 bases and J by 0 bases, and the junction contains 2 bases that no gene match accounts for. In the germline V gene, CDR1 corresponds to SGDLS and CDR2 to YYNGEE. The CDR3 sequence holds 15 residues, the cysteine and phenylalanine included. Left in the record is the CDR3 DNA by itself, 45 bases read in frame from the first base. The data originate from a study of T cell responses to AZD1222 COVID-19 vaccine (dated by TCRdb to about 2021). In the study overall: Because spike-specific TCR depth and breadth did not differ between the two schedules, AZD1222 recipients who got a second dose at roughly 4 weeks were pooled with those who got a second dose at roughly 12 weeks. Trial participants were enrolled by age into 18-55, 56-69 and 70-plus year subgroups, with about 150, 27 and 61 TCR-sequenced participants respectively. TCR sequencing was performed for 230 to 250 trial participants, of whom 200 to 210 were given two doses of AZD1222 and approximately 26 were given two doses of MenACWY control vaccine. The full study reports these points: The whole spike protein was spanned by vaccine-associated CD4 TCRs, and dominant responses were seen in regions 160-218 and 743-854. In the small 56-69-year group, the increase in depth fell short of significance, most likely because of low power. Nearly half of unique spike-specific TCRs reportedly recognized epitopes outside regions mutated in the B.1.351 and B.1.1.7 variants. Spike-specific TCR breadth and depth rose significantly after two AZD1222 doses compared with day 0 and with MenACWY recipients. Only five or six AZD1222 recipients were SARS-CoV-2 seropositive at baseline, limiting conclusions about previously exposed vaccinees. Because no day 14 peak-response samples were available, the repertoires could be characterized only after the peak T cell response. Most participants were white British and females outnumbered males, and the authors suggested that clonal diversity may have been underestimated.

The sample's time point, from its label and the paper: baseline before first vaccination. Vaccinee samples were obtained from the UK trials COV001 and COV002, which included a single-blind randomized controlled phase 2/3 trial of AZD1222 (ChAdOx1 nCoV-19) in healthy adults. For TCRbeta chain sequencing, PBMC samples from trial participants were taken at day 0 and at day 28 after the second dose. In this chain, TRBV9 is recombined with TRBJ2-3, and TRBD2 matches 10 of the central bases. The sample was peripheral blood, taken on day 0 of AZD1222 vaccination. The sequence came from an adult in good health. Read as DNA, the sequence is TGTGCCAGCAGCTATAGCGGGGGGAGCACAGATACGCAGTATTTT. Its coded protein is CASSYSGGSTDTQYF.